This is a list of T cell receptor beta chains from one sample in a study of identical twins. TCRdb fed the 5' RACE reads into MiXCR, producing one record per CDR3 protein. The table shows some 250,000 distinct CDR3 sequences, with 9.5% to 15% occurring only once. These data were also filed under a second study, of yellow fever vaccine responses in identical twins.

The specimen sequenced was memory (CD45RO+) T cells sorted from blood. These receptors were collected from a young woman in good health. CDR3s include the opening cysteine and the closing phenylalanine or tryptophan. A D gene is named only where the DNA matches it firmly. Rows give clone size only sometimes, using once, few, many, or a class for an expanded clone.

CDR3 DNA	CDR3 protein	clone size	V gene	J gene	D gene
TGTGCCAGCAGACCGACAGGGGTACATAATGAAAAACTGTTTTTT	CASRPTGVHNEKLFF	-	TRBV28	TRBJ1-4	TRBD1
TGTGCCAGCAGCCCAGCCCCTAGCGGGAGGGCCGACGAGCAGTACTTC	CASSPAPSGRADEQYF	-	TRBV7-9	TRBJ2-7	TRBD2
TGTGCCAGCAGCGGACGTAACGGGGGTACCTACGAGCAGTACTTC	CASSGRNGGTYEQYF	-	TRBV5-4	TRBJ2-7	-
TGTGCCAGCACCAGGGGGGCGTCCCAGTACTTC	CASTRGASQYF	-	TRBV2	TRBJ2-5	-
TGCGCCAGCAGCATGGGACTGGGGGAGGCCGAGCAGTACTTC	CASSMGLGEAEQYF	-	TRBV5-1	TRBJ2-7	-
TGTGCCAGCAGTTTGGGACAGGGGTTTGAGCAGTTCTTC	CASSLGQGFEQFF	few	TRBV12-3/TRBV12-4	TRBJ2-1	TRBD1
TGTGCCAGCAGTTTCGAGGGGCTCCATCGGGAGCCCCAGCATTTT	CASSFEGLHREPQHF	-	TRBV27	TRBJ1-5	-
TGTGCCAGCAGCTTACATCAGGGGCCTAGTAGGACCCAGTACTTC	CASSLHQGPSRTQYF	few	TRBV7-8	TRBJ2-5	-
TGTGCCACCCGGGTCGGGCAGGGTCTGGCCGAGCAGTACTTC	CATRVGQGLAEQYF	-	TRBV10-3	TRBJ2-7	-
TGTGCCAGCTCACCACAGAGGGCCGAAGATACGCAGTATTTT	CASSPQRAEDTQYF	-	TRBV18	TRBJ2-3	-
TGTGCCAGCAGTTCAGGGGCCGAGACCCAGTACTTC	CASSSGAETQYF	few	TRBV7-9	TRBJ2-5	-
TGTGCCAGCAGCCTAGGGACCGATACGCAGTATTTT	CASSLGTDTQYF	many	TRBV11-2	TRBJ2-3	-
TGTGCCAGCACCACGCCGTCTTTCAGTGAAGCTTTCTTT	CASTTPSFSEAFF	many	TRBV12-3/TRBV12-4	TRBJ1-1	-
TGCAGCGGAGTCACAGGGGGCTACGAGCAGTACTTC	CSGVTGGYEQYF	many	TRBV29-1	TRBJ2-7	TRBD1
TGTGCCAGCAGCTTGAGGCAGGTTGGATCAGGGTACGAGCAGTACTTC	CASSLRQVGSGYEQYF	-	TRBV5-5	TRBJ2-7	-
TGCGCCAGCAGTGAGATTGGAGGGGCGCGCATGAATGAGGAAAAACTGTTTTTT	CASSEIGGARMNEEKLFF	few	TRBV10-2	TRBJ1-4	-
TGTGCCAGCAGCCCATGGGACAGACTAAATGAAAAACTGTTTTTT	CASSPWDRLNEKLFF	few	TRBV7-2	TRBJ1-4	TRBD1
TGTGCCAGCACCTCCCCGGACTCTGGGGCCAACGTCCTGACTTTC	CASTSPDSGANVLTF	many	TRBV6-1	TRBJ2-6	-
TGTGCCTGGAGGGCCTTTGGTGTCCTCCCAGATACGCAGTATTTT	CAWRAFGVLPDTQYF	-	TRBV30	TRBJ2-3	-
TGTGCCAGCAGTCCCCGTGAGGGTCACTCTGGAAACACCATATATTTT	CASSPREGHSGNTIYF	many	TRBV6-1	TRBJ1-3	-
TGTGCCAGCAGTAGCGCCCAGGAGGGCACAGATACGCAGTATTTT	CASSSAQEGTDTQYF	few	TRBV6-4	TRBJ2-3	-
TGTGCCACCAGCAGAACTCAAGAGACCCAGTACTTC	CATSRTQETQYF	few	TRBV15	TRBJ2-5	-
TGCAGTGCTCGAATCGGGGACTTAAGATACTACGAGCAGTACTTC	CSARIGDLRYYEQYF	-	TRBV20-1	TRBJ2-7	-
TGTGCCAGCGTCCGGGACAGGGGACCGAACACTGAAGCTTTCTTT	CASVRDRGPNTEAFF	few	TRBV6-1	TRBJ1-1	TRBD1
TGTGCCAGCAGCGGAACCGGGACAGCTAGCTACGAGCAGTACTTC	CASSGTGTASYEQYF	-	TRBV7-8	TRBJ2-7	TRBD1
TGTGCCAGCAGCCATGTTAGAGGTCCCAGCTTCTTTAGCAATCAGCCCCAGCATTTT	CASSHVRGPSFFSNQPQHF	few	TRBV21-1	TRBJ1-5	-
TGTGCCAGCAGTTCTCAGGGGTTGGCGGAGACCCAGTACTTC	CASSSQGLAETQYF	few	TRBV12-3/TRBV12-4	TRBJ2-5	-
TGTGCCAGCAGCCCCCAGGGTTCCCAAGAGACCCAGTACTTC	CASSPQGSQETQYF	-	TRBV4-2	TRBJ2-5	-
TGTGCCATCAGTGACAGGGTATTGGAGGGGGGCCAGCCCCAGCATTTT	CAISDRVLEGGQPQHF	-	TRBV10-3	TRBJ1-5	-
TGTGCCAGCGTCCCGGGGGGCAGGACTGAAGCTTTCTTT	CASVPGGRTEAFF	few	TRBV5-5	TRBJ1-1	-
TGTGCCACCAGCAGAGCCCGGACGAGCTCCTACGAGCAGTACTTC	CATSRARTSSYEQYF	few	TRBV15	TRBJ2-7	-
TGCAGTGCTCCACCCCCAGGGCTCCCCGGGGGCTACACCTTC	CSAPPPGLPGGYTF	few	TRBV20-1	TRBJ1-2	-
TGCAGTGCTAGTGCGGGAGGGCCGAACAATGAGCAGTTCTTC	CSASAGGPNNEQFF	few	TRBV20-1	TRBJ2-1	TRBD2
TGTGCCAGCAGCCCGATCGGGATGGGGGAGGAAGCTTTCTTT	CASSPIGMGEEAFF	-	TRBV3-1	TRBJ1-1	-
TGTGCCAGCAGCTTCGAGGGTCCTACCTACGAGCAGTACTTC	CASSFEGPTYEQYF	-	TRBV11-1	TRBJ2-7	-
TGTGCCATCAGTGAGTCGCTTAACTCCGAGACCCAGTACTTC	CAISESLNSETQYF	-	TRBV10-3	TRBJ2-5	-
TGTGCCAGCACTAGCGGGGGGACCGCCTACGAGCAGTACTTC	CASTSGGTAYEQYF	-	TRBV2	TRBJ2-7	TRBD2
TGCAGTGCAGACGAGGGCAGGGGGATAGGGGAGACCCAGTACTTC	CSADEGRGIGETQYF	many	TRBV20-1	TRBJ2-5	TRBD1
TGCAGTGCTAGAGATCTTAATACAACCTATAATTCACCCCTCCACTTT	CSARDLNTTYNSPLHF	-	TRBV20-1	TRBJ1-6	-
TGTGCCAGCAGGCCATGGGATTCGAACACCGGGGAGCTGTTTTTT	CASRPWDSNTGELFF	-	TRBV5-4	TRBJ2-2	-
TGCAGCGTTGAAGATCTAAGACAGTCAGCTAACTATGGCTACACCTTC	CSVEDLRQSANYGYTF	-	TRBV29-1	TRBJ1-2	-
TGTGCCAGCAGCGTCAGCGTAATTGAGGAAAAACTGTTTTTT	CASSVSVIEEKLFF	-	TRBV9	TRBJ1-4	-
TGCGCCAGCGCAGGGGGTTACAGCAATGAGCAGTTCTTC	CASAGGYSNEQFF	-	TRBV23-1	TRBJ2-1	TRBD1
TGTGCCACCAGTGAGTCAGGGACCCAAAGGGGATTCTTC	CATSESGTQRGFF	many	TRBV24-1	TRBJ2-1	-
TGTGCCAGCAGCAAGGGTGCTTTTGAAGCTTTCTTT	CASSKGAFEAFF	many	TRBV12-3/TRBV12-4	TRBJ1-1	-
TGTGCCAGCTCACCATCAGCGGGAGACCAAGAGACCCAGTACTTC	CASSPSAGDQETQYF	-	TRBV18	TRBJ2-5	TRBD2
TGTGCCAGCAGCGAGGGGGCCATTCAGTACTTC	CASSEGAIQYF	-	TRBV7-9	TRBJ2-4	TRBD1
TGCAGCGCGACGACAGGGGACGGGACCCAGTACTTC	CSATTGDGTQYF	many	TRBV29-1	TRBJ2-5	TRBD1
TGTGCCAGCAGCTTTCCGGACAGGGGGGGACCACAAGAGACCCAGTACTTC	CASSFPDRGGPQETQYF	few	TRBV7-9	TRBJ2-5	TRBD1
TGTGCCAGCAGCTCCGGACAGGCCGGTACGCAGTATTTT	CASSSGQAGTQYF	few	TRBV7-2	TRBJ2-3	TRBD1
TGTGCCAGCAGCTTATTAGTTGCGAGCTCTGGAAACACCATATATTTT	CASSLLVASSGNTIYF	-	TRBV7-9	TRBJ1-3	-
TGTGCCAGTGGGACCCAGGGTACGGGCGAGCAGTACTTC	CASGTQGTGEQYF	-	TRBV28	TRBJ2-7	-
TGTGCCAGCAGCGCCGGCTTGGGGGGTGGGATCGTTAGGTATGGGCAGTTCTTC	CASSAGLGGGIVRYGQFF	-	TRBV5-5	TRBJ2-1	-
TGTGCCAGCAGATTCGACAGGGTGAACACCGGGGAGCTGTTTTTT	CASRFDRVNTGELFF	many	TRBV2	TRBJ2-2	TRBD1